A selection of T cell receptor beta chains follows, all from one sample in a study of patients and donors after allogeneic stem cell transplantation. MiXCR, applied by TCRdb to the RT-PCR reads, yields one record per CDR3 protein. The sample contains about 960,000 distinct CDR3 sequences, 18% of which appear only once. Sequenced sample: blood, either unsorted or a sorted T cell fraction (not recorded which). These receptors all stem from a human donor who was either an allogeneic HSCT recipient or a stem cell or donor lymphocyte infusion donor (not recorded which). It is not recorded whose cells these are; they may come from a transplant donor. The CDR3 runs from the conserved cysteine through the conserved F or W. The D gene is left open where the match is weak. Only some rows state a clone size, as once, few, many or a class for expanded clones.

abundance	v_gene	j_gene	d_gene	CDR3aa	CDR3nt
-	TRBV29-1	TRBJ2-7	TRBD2	CSVVLASGNQGQYF	TGCAGCGTTGTGTTGGCTAGCGGCAACCAGGGTCAGTACTTC
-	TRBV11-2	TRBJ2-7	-	CASSQNHKSSGEQYF	TGTGCCAGCAGCCAAAATCATAAATCGTCTGGTGAGCAGTACTTC
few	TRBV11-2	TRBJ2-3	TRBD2	CASSPRGGLAGGRTDTQYF	TGTGCCAGCAGCCCTAGAGGGGGGCTAGCGGGGGGGCGGACAGATACGCAGTATTTT
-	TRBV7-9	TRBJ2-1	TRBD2	CASSFWTSHVSYEQFF	TGTGCCAGCAGCTTTTGGACTAGTCATGTATCCTATGAGCAGTTCTTC
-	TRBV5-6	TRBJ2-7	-	CASSLPGEASYEQYF	TGTGCCAGCAGCCTTCCCGGCGAAGCCTCCTACGAGCAGTACTTC
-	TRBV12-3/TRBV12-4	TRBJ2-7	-	CASTRGGLAYEQYF	TGTGCCAGCACCAGGGGAGGACTGGCATACGAGCAGTACTTC
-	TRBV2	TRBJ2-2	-	CASREGFTGELFF	TGTGCCAGCAGGGAAGGGTTCACCGGGGAGCTGTTTTTT
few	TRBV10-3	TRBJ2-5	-	CAISVRGTETQYF	TGTGCCATCAGTGTGAGAGGGACAGAGACCCAGTACTTC
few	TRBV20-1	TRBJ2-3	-	CSAADYSSTDTQYF	TGCAGTGCCGCGGACTACTCTAGCACAGATACGCAGTATTTT
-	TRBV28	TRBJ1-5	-	CASSDRFSNQPQHF	TGTGCCAGCAGTGACAGGTTCAGCAATCAGCCCCAGCATTTT
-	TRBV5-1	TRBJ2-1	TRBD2	CASSFEGSGSYEQFF	TGCGCCAGCAGCTTCGAGGGTAGCGGGAGCTATGAGCAGTTCTTC
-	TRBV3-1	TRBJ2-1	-	CASSPPQRVRDEQFF	TGTGCCAGCAGCCCGCCCCAGAGGGTGCGCGATGAGCAGTTCTTC
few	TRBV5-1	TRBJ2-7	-	CASSFNTEPRATAEQYF	TGCGCCAGCAGCTTCAATACAGAACCCAGGGCCACGGCCGAGCAGTACTTC
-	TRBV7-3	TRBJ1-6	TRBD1	CASRMTGGTSPLHF	TGTGCCAGCAGAATGACAGGGGGCACTTCACCCCTCCACTTT
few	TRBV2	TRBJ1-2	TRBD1	CASSPFTGETVYYTF	TGTGCCAGCAGTCCATTCACAGGGGAGACAGTGTACTACACCTTC
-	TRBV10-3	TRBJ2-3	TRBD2	CAISSTGGGFTDTQYF	TGTGCCATCAGTTCCACGGGCGGGGGGTTCACAGATACGCAGTATTTT
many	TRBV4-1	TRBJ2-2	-	CASSQDNTGELFF	TGCGCCAGCAGCCAAGACAACACCGGGGAGCTGTTTTTT